A single sample is the source of the 3 T cell receptor beta chains below, sequenced in a study of liver allograft versus peripheral blood T cells (dated by TCRdb to the early 2020s). In terms of the full investigation: The study compared the T cell receptor repertoires present in transplanted livers with the repertoires present in the peripheral blood of liver transplant recipients.

Sequencer: Illumina MiSeq. Through fastp at Q25 and MiXCR, TCRdb rebuilt clones from the public reads, retaining in-frame beta chains. Identical CDR3 protein sequences are pooled into one entry, listed with their most common genes and DNA. The sample table records about 7,800 distinct CDR3 sequences; over 15% of these occur just once. Of the sample, approximately 1.5% falls within the top ten clones. These TCRs come from a human patient who had a liver transplant. After a transplant, some T cells may have been passed on by the graft donor.

This clonotype is deemed medium-sized. The chain recombines TRBV12-3 or TRBV12-4 with TRBJ1-3; no firm D call. Trimming took 4 bases from V and 4 from J, leaving 8 bases between them. The CDR3 has 13 residues. The CDR3 DNA is TGTGCCAGCAGTTGGGGAGCGGGAAACACCATATATTTT. The encoded protein is CASSWGAGNTIYF.

V usage is TRBV2 and J usage is TRBJ1-2; 8 bases fit TRBD1. This CDR3 region has 12 residues. The V gene's germline CDR1 is SNHLY and CDR2 FYNNEI. Germline trimming cut 6 bases from V and 8 bases from J; bases unmatched to any gene: 5. The CDR3 coding sequence is TGTGCCAGCAGCAGGGGACAGGAGGGCTACACCTTC. Its translation is CASSRGQEGYTF.

This clonotype ranks as medium-sized. This rearrangement joins TRBV11-2 to TRBJ1-1; D is unclear. V lost 3 bases and J lost 1, with 6 bases in between. Germline CDR1 and CDR2: SGHAT and FQNNGV. This CDR3 region has 13 residues. DNA of the CDR3: TGTGCCAGCAGCTTTGGAGAGAACACTGAAGCTTTCTTT. Amino acids: CASSFGENTEAFF.